A single sample is the source of the 3 T cell receptor beta chains below, sequenced in a study of blood T cell repertoires in COVID-19. Measured with immunoSEQ multiplex PCR; TCRdb has only the in-frame clones, and not every one. The sample lists about 430,000 clones; roughly 90% were seen once. Sample: peripheral blood. The origin of the receptors is a man younger than 35 with COVID-19, enrolled during active disease.

The chain uses TRBV6-5 and TRBJ2-1; 9 positions match TRBD1. Trimming took 8 bases from V and 1 from J; bases not matched to a gene: 3. The V gene's germline CDR1 is MNHEY and CDR2 SVGAGI. This CDR3 has 14 residues. The CDR3 region is CASHGTGSYNEQFF. The CDR3 coding sequence is TGTGCCAGCCATGGGACAGGGTCCTACAATGAGCAGTTCTTC.

The genes are TRBV9 and TRBJ2-5, with TRBD2 matching 7 bases. This CDR3 spans 15 amino acids. V was clipped by 2 bases and J by 2 bases; unmatched bases: 6. Germline V gene data show CDR1 as SGDLS and CDR2 as YYNGEE. CDR3 region: CASSVRRGLQETQYF. CDR3 nucleotides: TGTGCCAGCAGCGTTCGGCGGGGACTACAAGAGACCCAGTACTTC.

The DNA of the CDR3 is TGTGCCAGCAGTTCGATCAGTGGGACAGGGGTAGAGACCCAGTACTTC. This sequence encodes CASSSISGTGVETQYF. J is TRBJ2-5 and V is TRBV27; 10 bases agree with TRBD1. V trimming: 4 bases; J trimming: 4 bases; junction bases outside the gene matches: 9. CDR3 length: 16 residues. Germline assignment: CDR1 MNHEY and CDR2 SMNVEV (reference sequence).